This T cell receptor (beta chain) was identified in a study of early T cells in non-severe SARS-CoV-2 infection. TCRdb re-derived calls from the 5' RACE reads in MiXCR, one entry per CDR3 protein. The data show about 120,000 distinct CDR3 sequences, with roughly 13% seen just once and less than 4.5% held by the top ten. Looked up from germline, CDR1 is DFQATT and CDR2 is SNEGSKA (reference sequence). The ends were cut back, 2 bases at V and 6 bases at J, with 14 bases in the middle. This CDR3 has 14 amino acids. The material sequenced was whole blood, taken at baseline. The chain combines TRBV20-1 with TRBJ1-5; D unclear. This receptor was identified in an adult who was a healthcare worker with PCR-confirmed SARS-CoV-2 infection or an uninfected control (not recorded which). The CDR3 is CSARSGILIQPQHF. CDR3 DNA: TGCAGTGCTAGATCCGGGATCCTCATTCAGCCCCAGCATTTT.